This T cell receptor (beta chain) was recorded in a study of T cells in localized non-small cell lung cancer. The CDR3 consists of 13 residues. Germline V lookup: CDR1 SGHRS, CDR2 YFSETQ. Trimming cost V 2 bases and J 3 bases, with 9 bases left between them. Notes on the study in general: The study detected a median around 57 of the top 100 tumor clones in adjacent lung. Among the tissues sampled, uninvolved adjacent lung had the highest T cell clonality, above tumor.

As to this clone: Its antigen is still unknown.

The assay was immunoSEQ multiplex PCR, and TCRdb's table has in-frame clones only and misses some. The repertoire holds around 64,000 clones, with roughly four fifths as singletons. Sample: PBMCs, taken before any cancer treatment. The sequence came from a man aged 40-75 years with stage II lung adenocarcinoma. The rearrangement joins TRBV5-1 to TRBJ2-7, with D unclear. CDR3 in amino acids: CASSLGRRYEQYF. In nucleotides, the CDR3 is TGCGCCAGCAGCTTAGGACGTCGCTACGAGCAGTACTTC.